This TCR beta chain originates from a study of T-cell memory formation after mild COVID-19. The table lists this clonotype with many counts. TCRdb called the 5' RACE reads again in MiXCR, with one record for every CDR3 protein. This repertoire shows tens of thousands of distinct CDR3 sequences, 6% to 7.5% found once; its top ten account for 0.7% to 0.85%. V was trimmed by 7 bases and J by 3 bases, leaving 12 bases between them. The CDR3 is 14 residues long. Germline CDR1 is SGHTA and CDR2 is FQGNSA. The material sequenced was PBMCs or a T cell subset sorted from them (not recorded which). This receptor was identified in an adult who had mild COVID-19 (a few samples of this study predate the infection). Cell type and time point are not known. The chain carries TRBV7-2 and TRBJ2-2; D unclear. In DNA, the CDR3 is TGTGCCAGCACCCCTCTCACCCACACCGGGGAGCTGTTTTTT. It translates to CASTPLTHTGELFF.